The clone carrying this T cell receptor (beta chain) was seen at least ten times. TCRdb re-analysed the reads in MiXCR, keeping a single row per CDR3 protein. Of about 100,000 distinct CDR3 sequences in the sample, 16% were seen once. V was pared by 5 bases and J by 5 bases, with 7 bases of the junction left unmatched. The germline CDR1 and CDR2 sequences are SGHTA and FQGTGA. The CDR3 is 15 amino acids. This entry is derived from a study of T cell repertoires in cytomegalovirus infection. Study-level information: Both a matching HLA type and CMV infection were indicated by public TCR beta signatures.

The receptor comes from a human donor in good health (CMV status not recorded). Some clones in this sample may be carry-over from other donors' samples. The chain couples TRBV7-3 to TRBJ2-1, with TRBD2 identical over 9 bases. Sequencing was carried out using PBMCs. The chain's CDR3 is CASSPRAGGHNEQFF. The CDR3, as DNA: TGTGCCAGCAGCCCCAGAGCGGGGGGACACAATGAGCAGTTCTTC.